Sequencing of this T cell receptor (beta chain) was carried out in a study of patients and donors after allogeneic stem cell transplantation. From the RT-PCR reads, TCRdb called clonotypes with MiXCR, one entry per CDR3 protein. The table lists about a million distinct CDR3 sequences, roughly 17% of them singletons. V was pared by 2 bases and J by 6 bases, with 10 bases between. In germline, CDR1 is KGHSH, CDR2 LQKENI. CDR3 length: 13 residues. Material for sequencing was blood, either unsorted or a sorted T cell fraction (not recorded which). This chain uses TRBV18 with TRBJ1-2; D uncertain. The TCR comes from a human donor who was either an allogeneic HSCT recipient or a stem cell or donor lymphocyte infusion donor (not recorded which). It is not recorded whose cells these are; they may come from a transplant donor. The CDR3 DNA reads as TGTGCCAGCTCACCAAAGGGCCACGATGGCTACACCTTC. Its protein is CASSPKGHDGYTF.